This T cell receptor (beta chain) was retrieved from a study of blood T cell repertoires in COVID-19. Per the study methods: Cell counts per sample came from amplifying reference gene primers. TCRdb keeps only in-frame clones here, not all; method: immunoSEQ multiplex PCR. V, J and clone size derive from that table, while D and trimming were established from the DNA sequence. The sample includes tens of thousands of clones, about 90% of them seen just once. V was pared by 4 bases and J by 3 bases, with 4 bases of the junction left unmatched. This CDR3 comprises 16 residues. CDR1 KGHDR and CDR2 SFDVKD come from the germline V gene.

The source is a human donor in a cohort sampled during active COVID-19. Sequences were obtained from peripheral blood. This chain joins TRBV24-1 and TRBJ1-4, with 10 bases that match TRBD1. The CDR3 loop reads CATSDPGQGANEKLFF. CDR3 DNA sequence: TGTGCCACCAGTGACCCTGGACAGGGGGCTAATGAAAAACTGTTTTTT.